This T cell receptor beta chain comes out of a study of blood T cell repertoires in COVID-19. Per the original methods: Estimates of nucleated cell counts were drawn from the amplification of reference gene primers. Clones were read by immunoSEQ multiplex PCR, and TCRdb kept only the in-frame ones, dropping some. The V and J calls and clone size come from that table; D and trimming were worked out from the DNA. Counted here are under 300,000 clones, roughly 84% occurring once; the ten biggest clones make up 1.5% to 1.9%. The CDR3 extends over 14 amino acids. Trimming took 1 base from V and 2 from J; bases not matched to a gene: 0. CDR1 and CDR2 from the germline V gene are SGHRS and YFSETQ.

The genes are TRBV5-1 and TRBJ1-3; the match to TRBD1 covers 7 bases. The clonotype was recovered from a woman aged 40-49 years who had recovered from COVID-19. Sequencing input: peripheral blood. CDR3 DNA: TGCGCCAGCAGCTTGACAGGGGCTGGAAACACCATATATTTT. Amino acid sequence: CASSLTGAGNTIYF.